This T cell receptor beta chain comes out of a study of Ad26.COV2.S vaccination and SARS-CoV-2 variants. Overall study results and limits: Among vaccine recipients, spike-specific TCR breadth exceeded that of placebo recipients.

Between the trimmed V and J ends, which lost 0 bases and 4 bases, there was a span of 8 bases. Per the germline V gene, CDR1 is SGDLS and CDR2 is YYNGEE. This CDR3 region has 13 residues. The sample's treatment: some 20 received Ad26.COV2.S at low or high dose, single or two shots; about 5 received placebo; per-sample allocation not given. Specimens were obtained on day 63 following the first vaccine or placebo injection. Vaccine was an Ad26 vector expressing Wuhan-strain SARS-CoV-2 spike. Method: immunoSEQ multiplex PCR; TCRdb's copy keeps in-frame clones and lacks some. Here the sample spans about 390,000 clones, roughly 90% being singletons. As to this clone: The antigen remains unidentified.

This clonotype originated in a person aged 18 to 59 who received the Ad26.COV2.S COVID-19 vaccine or a placebo. The rearrangement uses TRBV9 and TRBJ2-7; D gene uncertain. The specimen comprised peripheral blood, sampled in a trial of Ad26.COV2.S vaccine versus placebo. The CDR3 region is CASSVVSGYEQYF. The CDR3 coding sequence is TGTGCCAGCAGCGTAGTCTCTGGGTACGAGCAGTACTTC.